The sequence of this TCR beta chain was determined in a study of blood T cell repertoires in COVID-19. Produced via immunoSEQ multiplex PCR; TCRdb's table is partial and in-frame only. The sample holds around 100,000 clones, 69% seen once. V was cut by 5 bases and J by 0 bases, with 17 bases left in between. Per germline, CDR1 SGHTA and CDR2 FQGNSA. The CDR3 sequence is 17 residues long. J is TRBJ1-5 and V is TRBV7-2, with D maybe TRBD1 (5 bases). Source material: peripheral blood. This TCR derives from a man at least 80 years old with acute or convalescent COVID-19. CDR3 sequence: CASSPSPRAYSNQPQHF. The CDR3 DNA is TGTGCCAGCAGCCCGTCCCCCAGGGCCTATAGCAATCAGCCCCAGCATTTT.